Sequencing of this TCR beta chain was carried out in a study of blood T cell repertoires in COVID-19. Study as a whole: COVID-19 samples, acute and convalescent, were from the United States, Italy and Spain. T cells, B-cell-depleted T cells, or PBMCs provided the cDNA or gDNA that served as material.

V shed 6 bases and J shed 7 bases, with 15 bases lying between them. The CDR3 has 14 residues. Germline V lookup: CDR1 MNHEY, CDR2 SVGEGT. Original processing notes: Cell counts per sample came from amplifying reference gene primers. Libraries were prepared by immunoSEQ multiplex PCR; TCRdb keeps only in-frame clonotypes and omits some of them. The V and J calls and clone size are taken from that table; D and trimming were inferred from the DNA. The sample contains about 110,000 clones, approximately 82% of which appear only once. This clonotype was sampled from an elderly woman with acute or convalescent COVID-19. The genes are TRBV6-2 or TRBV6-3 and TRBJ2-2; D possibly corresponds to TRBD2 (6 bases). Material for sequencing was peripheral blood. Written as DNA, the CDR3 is TGTGCCAGCAGCTGGACTACCACTAACGGGGAGCTGTTTTTT. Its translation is CASSWTTTNGELFF.